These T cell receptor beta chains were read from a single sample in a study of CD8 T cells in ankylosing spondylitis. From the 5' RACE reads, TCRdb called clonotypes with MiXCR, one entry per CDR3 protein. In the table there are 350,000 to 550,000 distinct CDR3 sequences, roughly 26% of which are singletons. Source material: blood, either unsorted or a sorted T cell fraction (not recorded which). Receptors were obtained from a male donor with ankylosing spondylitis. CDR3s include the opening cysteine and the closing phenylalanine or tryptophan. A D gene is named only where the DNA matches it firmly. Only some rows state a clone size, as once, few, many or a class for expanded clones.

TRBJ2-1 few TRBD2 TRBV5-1 TGCGCCAGCGGACTAGCGGGAGATCGGTGGAATGAGCAGTTCTTC CASGLAGDRWNEQFF
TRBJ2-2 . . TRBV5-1 TGCGCCAGCCGCATAAACTCGAACACCGGGGAGCTGTTTTTT CASRINSNTGELFF
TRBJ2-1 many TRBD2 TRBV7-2 TGTGCCAGCAGCCTCGGGGCCTTAGCGGGAGCCGCACAGTTCTTC CASSLGALAGAAQFF
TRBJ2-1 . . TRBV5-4 TGTGCCAGCAGCAGGAAGGTCGGGAATGAGCAGTTCTTC CASSRKVGNEQFF
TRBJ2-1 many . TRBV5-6 TGTGCCAGCAGCCAGCCCTGGGACAATGAGCAGTTCTTC CASSQPWDNEQFF
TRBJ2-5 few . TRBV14 TGTGCCAGCAGCCACACCGGTGGCAGGGCGGGGGAGACCCAGTACTTC CASSHTGGRAGETQYF
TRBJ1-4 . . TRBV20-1 TGCAGCTCAAATCCACTGAACCCTGAAAAACTGTTTTTT CSSNPLNPEKLFF
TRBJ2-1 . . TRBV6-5 TGTGCCAGCAGCTACGCCGGGCGGTACAATGAGCAGTTCTTC CASSYAGRYNEQFF
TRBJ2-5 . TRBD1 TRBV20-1 TGCAGTGCACTCAAGGGAAGGGGGCAACAAGAGACCCAGTACTTC CSALKGRGQQETQYF
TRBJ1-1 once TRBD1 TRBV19 TGTGCCAGTAGTAAGGAGGGGGCGGTGGTCACTGAAGCTTTCTTT CASSKEGAVVTEAFF
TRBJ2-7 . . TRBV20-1 TGCAGTGCTAGGGGGTCAAACTACGACGAGCAGTACTTC CSARGSNYDEQYF
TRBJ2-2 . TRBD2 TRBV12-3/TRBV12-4 TGTGCCAGCACCGCTAGCGGGACGAACACCGGGGAGCTGTTTTTT CASTASGTNTGELFF
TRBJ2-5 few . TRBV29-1 TGCAGCGTTGAACAGCAGAAAGAGACCCAGTACTTC CSVEQQKETQYF
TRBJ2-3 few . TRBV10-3 TGTGCCATCGGGGGAATTATAAGCACAGATACGCAGTATTTT CAIGGIISTDTQYF
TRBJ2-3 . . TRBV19 TGTGCCAGTAGTTTTCAGGGGGGAGTGACAGATACGCAGTATTTT CASSFQGGVTDTQYF
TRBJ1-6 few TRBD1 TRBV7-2 TGTGCCAGCAGCCCCCCAGGACAGGGGACATCACCCCTCCACTTT CASSPPGQGTSPLHF
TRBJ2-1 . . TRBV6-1 TGTGCCAGCAGTGAATTGTACAGGTGGGAGCAGTTCTTC CASSELYRWEQFF
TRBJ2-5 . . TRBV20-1 TGCAGTGTTCGCCTCCAAGAGACCCAGTACTTC CSVRLQETQYF
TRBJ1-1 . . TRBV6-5 TGTGCCAGCAAGTTCACAACGAACACTGAAGCTTTCTTT CASKFTTNTEAFF
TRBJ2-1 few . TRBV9 TGTGCCAGCAGCGTATCCTCCCGCAATGAGCAGTTCTTC CASSVSSRNEQFF
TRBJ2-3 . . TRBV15 TGTGCCACCAGCAGCCTTCACCGGCGAGGGCTGGAAGATACGCAGTATTTT CATSSLHRRGLEDTQYF
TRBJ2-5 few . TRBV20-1 TGCAGCGGACGTAGGGAAGAGACCCAGTACTTC CSGRREETQYF
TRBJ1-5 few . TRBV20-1 TGCAGTGCTAGAACGGGGCTGCACCAGCCCCAGCATTTT CSARTGLHQPQHF
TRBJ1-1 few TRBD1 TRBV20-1 TGCAGTGCTGTAACCGGACAGGGAAGGACTGAAGCTTTCTTT CSAVTGQGRTEAFF
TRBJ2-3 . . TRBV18 TGTGCCAGCTCACCAATGATTCCCCCCACAGATACGCAGTATTTT CASSPMIPPTDTQYF
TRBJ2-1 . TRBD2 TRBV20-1 TGCAGTGCTAGAGATCTAGAGACTAGCGGGTTTCGGGAGCAGTTCTTC CSARDLETSGFREQFF
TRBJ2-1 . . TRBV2 TGTGCCAGCGGACTGGGCTATGGCGATGAGCAGTTCTTC CASGLGYGDEQFF
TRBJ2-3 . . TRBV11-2 TGTGCCAGCAGCCCAAACGCGAGTCGGGATACGCAGTATTTT CASSPNASRDTQYF
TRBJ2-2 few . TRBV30 TGTGCCTGGAGTGTACTTGCGAACACCGGGGAGCTGTTTTTT CAWSVLANTGELFF
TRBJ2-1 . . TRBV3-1 TGTGCCAGCAGCCAAGTAACCTACAATGAGCAGTTCTTC CASSQVTYNEQFF
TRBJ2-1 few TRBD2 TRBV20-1 TGCAGTGCTAGAGAGGCGGCTAGCGGGAGGGACAATGAGCAGTTCTTC CSAREAASGRDNEQFF
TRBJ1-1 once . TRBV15 TGTGCCACCAGCAGGGGGGGAGGGACTGAAGCTTTCTTT CATSRGGGTEAFF
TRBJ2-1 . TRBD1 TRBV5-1 TGCGCCAGCAGCCCCGGGACAGGGCTGGATGAGCAGTTCTTC CASSPGTGLDEQFF
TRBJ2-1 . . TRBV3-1 TGTGCCAGCAGCCAAGAAGGGGGGAGCAGCTCCTACAATGAGCAGTTCTTC CASSQEGGSSSYNEQFF
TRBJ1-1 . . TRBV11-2 TGTGCCAGCAGCGCCAGGGTTTCCAACACTGAAGCTTTCTTT CASSARVSNTEAFF
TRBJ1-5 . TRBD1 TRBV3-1 TGTGCCAGCACCCAAGGGGGCGCAGGGGGCGGTGGCAATCAGCCCCAGCATTTT CASTQGGAGGGGNQPQHF
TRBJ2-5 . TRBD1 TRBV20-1 TGCAGTGCTAGAGGTGACAGGGTCCCGGACGAGACCCAGTACTTC CSARGDRVPDETQYF
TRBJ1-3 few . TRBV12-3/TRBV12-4 TGTGCCAGCAGTTTAATAGAGTCTGGAAACACCATATATTTT CASSLIESGNTIYF
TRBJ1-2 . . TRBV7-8 TGTGCCAGCAGCACCCGGGTAGGGAGGACTAACTATGGCTACACCTTC CASSTRVGRTNYGYTF
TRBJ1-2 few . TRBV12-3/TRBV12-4 TGTGCCAGCAGTTCCCAATATGGCTACACCTTC CASSSQYGYTF
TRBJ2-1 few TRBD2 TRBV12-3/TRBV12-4 TGTGCCAGCAGTCCCACAGCCGCAGCGGGAGGAACCAATGAGCAGTTCTTC CASSPTAAAGGTNEQFF